This entry lists 10 T cell receptor beta chains sequenced from one sample in a study of blood T cell repertoires in COVID-19. Assay used: immunoSEQ multiplex PCR; TCRdb lists only in-frame clones, some missing. The repertoire includes around 97,000 clones, 82% of them detected once, and around 9.3% sits in the top ten. Material: peripheral blood. The receptors stem from a man aged 70-80 years with acute or convalescent COVID-19.

This chain connects TRBV9 to TRBJ1-1; a weak D match, TRBD1 (6 bases). Trimming cost V 3 bases and J 1 base, with 16 bases left between them. Germline assignment: CDR1 SGDLS and CDR2 YYNGEE. The CDR3 has 16 residues. Here the CDR3 DNA reads TGTGCCAGCAGCGAGGGACACCGAAACAGGAACACTGAAGCTTTCTTT. Its translation is CASSEGHRNRNTEAFF.

V and J are TRBV7-3 and TRBJ2-7, with 9 bases lining up with TRBD2. Trimming cost V 2 bases and J 4 bases; bases outside gene matches: 6. Looked up from germline, CDR1 is SGHTA and CDR2 is FQGTGA. This CDR3 comprises 15 residues. CDR3 bases: TGTGCCAGCAGCTTAGGTAGTAGCGGGGGTTACGAGCAGTACTTC. It translates to CASSLGSSGGYEQYF.

The chain links TRBV2 to TRBJ1-2; 8 bases map to TRBD1. Unmatched junction bases numbered 9, after V lost 3 bases and J lost 3 bases. The germline gives CDR1 SNHLY, CDR2 FYNNEI. This CDR3 comprises 16 residues. CDR3 loop: CASSDSVAGGYYGYTF. The DNA for the CDR3 is TGTGCCAGCAGTGACAGCGTGGCAGGGGGCTACTATGGCTACACCTTC.

This clone was counted between two and nine times. The chain employs TRBV2 and TRBJ2-7, with TRBD2 matching 10 bases. The CDR3 contains 16 residues. The germline V gene encodes CDR1 SNHLY and CDR2 FYNNEI. The V and J ends lost 2 bases and 0 bases, in that order; junction bases with no gene match: 4. The CDR3 region is CASSEPRTSGSYEQYF. In nucleotides, the CDR3 is TGTGCCAGCAGTGAACCCAGGACTAGCGGCTCCTACGAGCAGTACTTC.

The chain employs TRBV12-3 or TRBV12-4 and TRBJ1-1, with D uncertain. V was cut by 6 bases and J by 7 bases, with 12 bases left in between. The CDR3 has 12 residues. CDR3: CASSPHYFEAFF. DNA for the CDR3: TGTGCCAGCAGCCCCCACTATTTTGAAGCTTTCTTT.

This clone was observed a single time. The chain employs TRBV7-3 and TRBJ2-3; 9 nucleotides align to TRBD2. From germline, CDR1 is SGHTA and CDR2 FQGTGA. This CDR3 is 14 amino acids long. V was pared by 1 base and J by 8 bases, with 4 bases of the junction left unmatched. CDR3 nucleotide sequence: TGTGCCAGCAGCTTAAAAGCGGGAGGAGGTACGCAGTATTTT. Its translation is CASSLKAGGGTQYF.

V usage is TRBV4-1 and J usage is TRBJ2-3, with D tentatively TRBD2 (5 bases). The germline V gene has CDR1 MGHRA and CDR2 YSYEKL. Trimming removed 0 bases at V and 4 bases at J, with 17 bases between. The CDR3 is 17 amino acids. The CDR3 is CASSQDSPSHLPDTQYF. The CDR3 nucleotides read TGCGCCAGCAGCCAAGATTCGCCTAGCCATCTTCCAGATACGCAGTATTTT.

The chain joins TRBV11-2 to TRBJ1-6; 9 nucleotides agree with TRBD1. V lost 6 bases to trimming and J lost 10 bases; unmatched junction nucleotides: 7. CDR1 is SGHAT and CDR2 is FQNNGV in the germline V gene. This CDR3 is built from 14 residues. CDR3 in amino acids: CASRKQGAGSPLHF. The CDR3 DNA is TGTGCCAGCAGAAAACAGGGGGCCGGATCACCCCTCCACTTT. The full variable domain, with the rest looked up from reference TRBV11-2 and TRBJ1-6, is EAGVAQSPRYKIIEKRQSVAFWCNPISGHATLYWYQQILGQGPKLLIQFQNNGVVDDSQLPKDRFSAERLKGVDSTLKIQPAKLEDSAVYLCASRKQGAGSPLHFGNGTRLTVT.

Note on this clone: This same CDR3 is encoded by further DNA sequences in the sample. The chain carries TRBV6-5 and TRBJ1-1; a weak D match, TRBD1 (5 bases). Germline values: CDR1 MNHEY, CDR2 SVGAGI. The CDR3 spans 14 residues. V lost 0 bases and J lost 2, with 7 bases in between. CDR3: CASSYSGGNTEAFF. As DNA, the CDR3 is TGTGCCAGCAGTTACTCGGGGGGAAACACTGAAGCTTTCTTT.

This clone has just one count. J is TRBJ1-5 and V is TRBV6-1; TRBD1 matches at 7 bases. The germline V gene encodes CDR1 MNHNS and CDR2 SASEGT. V lost 2 bases to trimming and J lost 6 bases; unmatched junction nucleotides: 7. The CDR3 runs to 15 residues. The CDR3 nucleotides read TGTGCCAGCAGTGAACCGGGACAGATTGGTCAGCCCCAGCATTTT. Its protein product is CASSEPGQIGQPQHF.